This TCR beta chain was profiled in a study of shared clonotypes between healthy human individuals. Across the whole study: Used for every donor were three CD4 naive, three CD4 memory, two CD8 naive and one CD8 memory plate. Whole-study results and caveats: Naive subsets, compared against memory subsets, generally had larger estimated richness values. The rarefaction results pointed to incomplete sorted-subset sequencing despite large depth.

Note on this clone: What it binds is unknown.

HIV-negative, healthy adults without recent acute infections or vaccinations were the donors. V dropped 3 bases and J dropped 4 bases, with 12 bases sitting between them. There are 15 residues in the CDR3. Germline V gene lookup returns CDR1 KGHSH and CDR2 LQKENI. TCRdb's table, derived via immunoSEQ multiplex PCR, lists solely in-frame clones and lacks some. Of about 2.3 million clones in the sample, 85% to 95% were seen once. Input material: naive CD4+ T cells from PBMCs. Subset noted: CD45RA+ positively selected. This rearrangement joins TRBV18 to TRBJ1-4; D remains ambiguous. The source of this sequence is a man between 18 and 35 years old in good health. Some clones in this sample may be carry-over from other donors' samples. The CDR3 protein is CASSPPDRYNEKLFF. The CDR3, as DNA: TGTGCCAGCTCACCCCCGGACCGATATAATGAAAAACTGTTTTTT.